The sample holds one count of the clone carrying this TCR beta chain. The sample comes from a study of blood T cell repertoires in COVID-19. Overall study context: Acute and convalescent COVID-19 specimens originated in the United States, Italy and Spain. Sources were T cells, B-cell-depleted T cells, or PBMCs; the material itself was cDNA or gDNA.

Germline CDR1 MNHEY, CDR2 SVGAGI. This CDR3 has 14 residues. Trimming removed 6 bases at V and 0 bases at J, with 9 bases between. Under the authors' procedure: Amplification with reference gene primers provided the estimates of nucleated cell counts. The protocol was immunoSEQ multiplex PCR, while the TCRdb copy is restricted to in-frame clones and leaves out a portion. The V and J calls and clone size come from that table; D and trimming were worked out from the DNA. Here the sample spans some 48,000 clones, roughly 87% being singletons. Input material: peripheral blood. The source is a man aged 50 to 59 with active COVID-19. V is TRBV6-5 and J is TRBJ1-5, with unresolved D. The CDR3 region has the DNA TGTGCCAGCAGGTCCCCCCATAGCAATCAGCCCCAGCATTTT. Encoded protein: CASRSPHSNQPQHF.